This TCR beta chain was retrieved from a study of T-cell memory formation after mild COVID-19. Background on the study: TCR clusters mostly belonged to single donors.

This clonotype has just a few counts. Its specificity is not known. Study-wide points: Contracting clones from day 15 to 85 had balanced CD4/CD8; later expanders favoured CD4+. Clones which contracted sat mainly in CM and EM if CD4+, and in EMRA if CD8+. Confirmation of SARS-CoV-2 specificity was lacking for second-wave clones peaking day 37.

TCRdb used MiXCR to reprocess the 5' RACE reads, holding one entry per CDR3 protein. The table includes over 350,000 distinct CDR3 sequences, approximately 16% detected once. This clonotype originated in a man between 18 and 35 years old who had mild COVID-19 (a few samples of this study predate the infection). Cell type and time point are not known. The sample consisted of PBMCs or a T cell subset sorted from them (not recorded which).

For the CDR3, the DNA is TGTGCCAGCTCACCTTGGCCGGACACTGAAGCTTTCTTT. It yields the protein CASSPWPDTEAFF. The rearrangement uses TRBV18 and TRBJ1-1, with unresolved D. CDR1 KGHSH and CDR2 LQKENI come from the germline V gene. The CDR3 spans 13 residues. Trimming pared 3 bases from V and 3 bases from J, leaving 8 bases between.